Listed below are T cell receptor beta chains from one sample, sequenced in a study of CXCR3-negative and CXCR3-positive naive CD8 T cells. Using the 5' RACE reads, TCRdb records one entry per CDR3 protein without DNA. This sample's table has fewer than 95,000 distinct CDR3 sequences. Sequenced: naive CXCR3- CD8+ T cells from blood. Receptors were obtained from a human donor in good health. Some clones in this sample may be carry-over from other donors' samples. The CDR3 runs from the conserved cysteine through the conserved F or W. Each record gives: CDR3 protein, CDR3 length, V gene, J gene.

CDR3: CASSFLPAYEQFF; length: 13; V: TRBV28; J: TRBJ2-1
CDR3: CASSPTGNYGYTF; length: 13; V: TRBV6-5; J: TRBJ1-2
CDR3: CASSLGPGQGDNNEQFF; length: 17; V: TRBV28; J: TRBJ2-1
CDR3: CASSYRWGNNQPQHF; length: 15; V: TRBV28; J: TRBJ1-5
CDR3: CSVWDGAYEQYF; length: 12; V: TRBV29-1; J: TRBJ2-7
CDR3: CASSPEDRPTDTQYF; length: 15; V: TRBV19; J: TRBJ2-3
CDR3: CASSYSMQGWETQYF; length: 15; V: TRBV6-5; J: TRBJ2-5
CDR3: CASSGGTQGANYGYTF; length: 16; V: TRBV9; J: TRBJ1-2
CDR3: CAISGGETDTQYF; length: 13; V: TRBV10-3; J: TRBJ2-3
CDR3: CASSYKVNTEAFF; length: 13; V: TRBV6-5; J: TRBJ1-1
CDR3: CSVRRDTDYEQYF; length: 13; V: TRBV29-1; J: TRBJ2-7
CDR3: CASSFGPEAEAFF; length: 13; V: TRBV12-3/TRBV12-4; J: TRBJ1-1
CDR3: CSVDPRSVLGEQFF; length: 14; V: TRBV29-1; J: TRBJ2-1
CDR3: CSVEFAGRETQYF; length: 13; V: TRBV29-1; J: TRBJ2-5
CDR3: CASSQDSDPYVSYEQYF; length: 17; V: TRBV4-3; J: TRBJ2-7
CDR3: CASSPSASHEQYF; length: 13; V: TRBV7-2; J: TRBJ2-7
CDR3: CASSIRKETGVNYGYTF; length: 17; V: TRBV5-1; J: TRBJ1-2
CDR3: CASSQGSTGYEQYF; length: 14; V: TRBV4-3; J: TRBJ2-7
CDR3: CASSLGTSGRASNEQYF; length: 17; V: TRBV7-6; J: TRBJ2-7
CDR3: CASRRGAHETQYF; length: 13; V: TRBV5-4; J: TRBJ2-5
CDR3: CSARQAGNTEAFF; length: 13; V: TRBV20-1; J: TRBJ1-1
CDR3: CASSLSGLAGTDTQYF; length: 16; V: TRBV7-2; J: TRBJ2-3
CDR3: CASSSPYRETNEKLFF; length: 16; V: TRBV7-9; J: TRBJ1-4
CDR3: CASSGGTGPYEQYF; length: 14; V: TRBV25-1; J: TRBJ2-7
CDR3: CASSQGTSYEQYF; length: 13; V: TRBV14; J: TRBJ2-7
CDR3: CSARGGPGTTDTQYF; length: 15; V: TRBV20-1; J: TRBJ2-3
CDR3: CASSYGVRTGGIYEQYF; length: 17; V: TRBV6-2/TRBV6-3; J: TRBJ2-7
CDR3: CAGGAGDYNEQFF; length: 13; V: TRBV7-9; J: TRBJ2-1
CDR3: CAGRAGGTADEQYF; length: 14; V: TRBV28; J: TRBJ2-7
CDR3: CASSQEEVHYEQYF; length: 14; V: TRBV4-1; J: TRBJ2-7
CDR3: CASSFGTSGELFF; length: 13; V: TRBV9; J: TRBJ2-2
CDR3: CAGSLDNEQFF; length: 11; V: TRBV28; J: TRBJ2-1
CDR3: CAWLPAGETYEQYF; length: 14; V: TRBV30; J: TRBJ2-7
CDR3: CASSLAGGKETQYF; length: 14; V: TRBV7-2; J: TRBJ2-5
CDR3: CSARAAGEIDEQFF; length: 14; V: TRBV20-1; J: TRBJ2-1
CDR3: CSARGGTGEVDGYTF; length: 15; V: TRBV20-1; J: TRBJ1-2
CDR3: CASSIRGLGELFF; length: 13; V: TRBV28; J: TRBJ2-2
CDR3: CASSLPLGPSHEQFF; length: 15; V: TRBV12-3/TRBV12-4; J: TRBJ2-1
CDR3: CASSFTSGGNEQFF; length: 14; V: TRBV6-5; J: TRBJ2-1
CDR3: CASSTRTIGGRDTQYF; length: 16; V: TRBV14; J: TRBJ2-3
CDR3: CASSLADNEQFF; length: 12; V: TRBV7-9; J: TRBJ2-1
CDR3: CASSPGTSVPYEQYF; length: 15; V: TRBV27; J: TRBJ2-7
CDR3: CSANQPGANYGYTF; length: 14; V: TRBV20-1; J: TRBJ1-2
CDR3: CSASPPERGGNIQYF; length: 15; V: TRBV20-1; J: TRBJ2-4
CDR3: CASSSAGTGVAIQYF; length: 15; V: TRBV6-2/TRBV6-3; J: TRBJ2-4
CDR3: CSVLPGTVNTGELFF; length: 15; V: TRBV29-1; J: TRBJ2-2
CDR3: CASSVGTGSLRKTQYF; length: 16; V: TRBV4-2; J: TRBJ2-5
CDR3: CASSLVGQGYEQYF; length: 14; V: TRBV7-9; J: TRBJ2-7
CDR3: CASSFGRPPNNEQFF; length: 15; V: TRBV28; J: TRBJ2-1